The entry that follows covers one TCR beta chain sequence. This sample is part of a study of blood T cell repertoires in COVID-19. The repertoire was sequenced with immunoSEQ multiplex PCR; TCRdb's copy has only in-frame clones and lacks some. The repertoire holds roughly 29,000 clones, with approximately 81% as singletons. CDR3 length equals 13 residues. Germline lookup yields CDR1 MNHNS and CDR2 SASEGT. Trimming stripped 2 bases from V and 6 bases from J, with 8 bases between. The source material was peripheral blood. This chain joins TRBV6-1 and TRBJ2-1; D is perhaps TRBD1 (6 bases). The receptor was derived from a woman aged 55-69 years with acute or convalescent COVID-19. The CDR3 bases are TGTGCCAGCAGTGAAAACAGGGTCAATGAGCAGTTCTTC. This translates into CASSENRVNEQFF.